The next 20 T cell receptor beta chains were all read from a single sample in a study of blood T cell repertoires in COVID-19. The method was immunoSEQ multiplex PCR; TCRdb's version includes in-frame clones alone and lacks a portion of them. The sample has approximately 52,000 clones; 75% to 90% are singletons. Sequenced sample: peripheral blood. Receptors originate from a man in his 60s with active COVID-19.

The V gene is TRBV10-3, the J gene TRBJ2-7, with a tentative D call TRBD1 (6 bases). The germline V and J ends were trimmed by 7 bases and 5 bases, with 15 bases remaining between them. Looked up from germline, CDR1 is ENHRY and CDR2 is SYGVKD. The CDR3 loop spans 13 amino acids. CDR3 DNA: TGTGCCATCATGAAAGCAGGGGTAAACGAGCAGTACTTC. Translated: CAIMKAGVNEQYF.

The CDR3 DNA follows: TGTGCCAGCAGCCCGCAACCTGGACAGGTCTTCTATGGCTACACCTTC. Translation: CASSPQPGQVFYGYTF. The chain recombines TRBV4-2 with TRBJ1-2; TRBD1 aligns across 7 bases. Trimming removed 4 bases from V and 4 bases from J; junction bases left unmatched: 12. Germline-derived CDR1 and CDR2 are LGHNA and YNFKEQ. The CDR3 loop spans 16 amino acids.

This clone has a single count. The chain couples TRBV27 to TRBJ2-1, with D possibly being TRBD1 (5 bases). CDR1 and CDR2 (germline): MNHEY, SMNVEV (reference sequence). This CDR3 spans 17 amino acids. Trimming took off 5 bases at V and 4 bases at J, with 21 bases between the two ends. As DNA, the CDR3 is TGTGCCAGCAGTCTCTATTTGGCGGCAGGGTCTTACAATGAGCAGTTCTTC. Its translation: CASSLYLAAGSYNEQFF.

The CDR3 loop is CSVSMRGQLVETQYF. In DNA form, the CDR3 reads TGCAGCGTTAGCATGAGGGGACAGCTAGTGGAGACCCAGTACTTC. This sequence joins TRBV29-1 and TRBJ2-5, with TRBD1 matching 7 bases. CDR3 length: 15 residues. CDR1 and CDR2 from the germline V gene are SQVTM and ANQGSEA. V shed 5 bases and J 5 bases; nucleotides not matched to a gene: 14.

The chain links TRBV23-1 to TRBJ2-1; D is undetermined. TRBV23-1 is recorded as an ORF, its role being uncertain. The length of the CDR3 is 17 residues. Trimming left V 4 bases short and J 6 bases short, with 22 bases between. The CDR3 protein is CASSLTLWPRSSNEQFF. The CDR3 nucleotides are TGCGCCAGCAGTCTAACCCTTTGGCCAAGATCAAGCAATGAGCAGTTCTTC.

This sequence joins TRBV11-3 and TRBJ2-3; perhaps TRBD1 as D (6 bases). The V and J ends lost 2 bases and 2 bases respectively, with 20 bases between them. Germline V gene lookup returns CDR1 SGHNT and CDR2 YENEEA. The CDR3 extends over 18 amino acids. The CDR3 region is CASSLRIKGDKNTDTQYF. CDR3 bases: TGTGCCAGCAGCTTACGGATAAAGGGGGATAAAAACACAGATACGCAGTATTTT.

The gene calls are TRBV2 and TRBJ2-1; 12 positions agree with TRBD2. CDR3 length: 18 amino acids. V was pared by 7 bases and J by 6 bases, with 16 bases of the junction left unmatched. From germline, CDR1 is SNHLY and CDR2 FYNNEI. CDR3 protein: CASTGRGATSGSSNEQFF. CDR3 bases: TGTGCCAGCACTGGAAGGGGGGCGACTAGCGGGAGTAGCAATGAGCAGTTCTTC.

The chain links TRBV6-5 to TRBJ2-5, with a possible D match to TRBD2 (6 bases). CDR1 MNHEY and CDR2 SVGAGI come from the germline V gene. V was clipped by 8 bases and J by 5 bases, with 18 bases between them. This CDR3 has 14 residues. CDR3 in amino acids: CASRVMEGQETQYF. The CDR3 DNA reads as TGTGCCAGCCGCGTGATGGAGGGCCAGGAGACCCAGTACTTC.

V usage is TRBV20-1 and J usage is TRBJ1-2; 7 bases align to TRBD1. CDR3 length: 15 residues. In germline, CDR1 is DFQATT, CDR2 SNEGSKA (reference sequence). The ends lost 3 bases at V and 7 bases at J; junction bases unmatched: 14. The CDR3 loop is CSASWPGQTRRGYTF. In nucleotides, the CDR3 is TGCAGTGCTAGTTGGCCGGGACAGACAAGACGTGGCTACACCTTC.

This CDR3 is CASETGPREQYF. The DNA of the CDR3 is TGTGCCAGCGAGACAGGGCCGAGGGAGCAGTACTTC. V is TRBV28 and J is TRBJ2-7, with 7 bases identical to TRBD1. Germline CDR1 reads MDHEN; CDR2 reads SYDVKM. The CDR3 sequence is 12 residues long. Unmatched junction bases numbered 8, after V lost 8 bases and J lost 7 bases.

A single count supports this clone. The gene calls are TRBV2 and TRBJ1-3; D unclear. The CDR3 totals 13 residues. From germline, CDR1 is SNHLY and CDR2 FYNNEI. V lost 4 bases and J lost 7, with 11 bases in between. The CDR3 loop is CASSVNEANTIYF. CDR3 in DNA: TGTGCCAGCAGTGTTAACGAGGCGAACACCATATATTTT.

V is TRBV28 and J is TRBJ2-1, with TRBD2 matching over 9 bases. The junction had 7 bases not matched to a gene; V was cut back by 6 bases and J by 4 bases. The CDR3 has 15 amino acids. Looked up from germline, CDR1 is MDHEN and CDR2 is SYDVKM. The CDR3 DNA is TGTGCCAGCAGGACGACTAGCGGAAAATACAATGAGCAGTTCTTC. The encoded protein is CASRTTSGKYNEQFF. The full variable domain, its missing parts supplied by reference TRBV28 and TRBJ2-1, is DVKVTQSSRYLVKRTGEKVFLECVQDMDHENMFWYRQDPGLGLRLIYFSYDVKMKEKGDIPEGYSVSREKKERFSLILESASTNQTSMYLCASRTTSGKYNEQFFGPGTRLTVL.

The rearrangement joins TRBV4-3 to TRBJ2-5; TRBD1 is a possible D gene (6 bases). The CDR3 is made up of 16 amino acids. Germline CDR1 is LGHNA and CDR2 is YSLEER. Trimming removed 0 bases at V and 5 bases at J, with 16 bases between. The CDR3 loop is CASSQDVWQGRETQYF. In DNA, the CDR3 is TGCGCCAGCAGCCAAGATGTTTGGCAGGGGCGGGAGACCCAGTACTTC.

This chain joins TRBV5-1 and TRBJ2-2; 10 bases map to TRBD2. Germline values: CDR1 SGHRS, CDR2 YFSETQ. The CDR3 loop spans 15 amino acids. V trimming: 1 base; J trimming: 5 bases; junction bases outside the gene matches: 2. The CDR3 spells CASSLLAGDTGELFF. In DNA form, the CDR3 reads TGCGCCAGCAGCTTGCTAGCGGGAGATACCGGGGAGCTGTTTTTT.

The J gene is TRBJ2-1, the V gene TRBV7-2, with D possibly matching TRBD1 (6 bases). Trimming took off 8 bases at V and 1 base at J, with 15 bases between the two ends. Germline CDR1 reads SGHTA; CDR2 reads FQGNSA. The CDR3 is 15 amino acids. The CDR3: CASSSSGQSYNEQFF. CDR3 nucleotides: TGTGCCAGCTCAAGCAGCGGACAGTCCTACAATGAGCAGTTCTTC.

The rearrangement uses TRBV7-9 and TRBJ2-2; 10 bases are a match to TRBD1. This CDR3 region has 15 residues. Germline V gene lookup returns CDR1 SEHNR and CDR2 FQNEAQ (reference sequence). V was clipped by 3 bases and J by 6 bases; unmatched bases: 4. CDR3 DNA: TGTGCCAGCAGCTTTGGGACAGGGGTACCCGGGGAGCTGTTTTTT. Amino acids: CASSFGTGVPGELFF.

V is TRBV2 and J is TRBJ2-7; TRBD1 matches 9 bases. This CDR3 region has 13 residues. V shed 4 bases, J shed 3 bases, and the junction held 1 base outside the gene matches. CDR1 and CDR2 (germline): SNHLY, FYNNEI. The CDR3 nucleotides read TGTGCCAGCAGTGGACAGGGGGTCTACGAGCAGTACTTC. Its translation: CASSGQGVYEQYF.

This clone was counted once. This chain links TRBV18 with TRBJ2-3; 7 bases agree with TRBD1. CDR3 length equals 14 residues. The V gene's germline CDR1 is KGHSH and CDR2 LQKENI. V shed 1 base and J 8 bases; nucleotides not matched to a gene: 6. The CDR3 DNA reads as TGTGCCAGCTCACCACAGGGGGCCTTGGGTACGCAGTATTTT. The encoded protein is CASSPQGALGTQYF. Full variable domain (missing parts from reference TRBV18 and TRBJ2-3): NAGVMQNPRHLVRRRGQEARLRCSPMKGHSHVYWYRQLPEEGLKFMVYLQKENIIDESGMPKERFSAEFPKEGPSILRIQQVVRGDSAAYFCASSPQGALGTQYFGPGTRLTVL.

The V and J genes are TRBV7-3 and TRBJ2-2; D call uncertain. V gave up 1 base and J gave up 6 bases, with 9 bases separating them. CDR3 length: 14 amino acids. Germline-derived CDR1 and CDR2 are SGHTA and FQGTGA. In DNA form, the CDR3 reads TGTGCCAGCAGCTTAATCGGTACGGCCGGGGAGCTGTTTTTT. Its translation is CASSLIGTAGELFF.

As DNA, the CDR3 is TGCGCCAGCAGCTATCTAGCGGGAGGGAACAATGAGCAGTTCTTC. Translation: CASSYLAGGNNEQFF. The J gene is TRBJ2-1, the V gene TRBV5-1; TRBD2 agrees at 12 bases. Germline CDR1 is SGHRS and CDR2 is YFSETQ. V trimming: 3 bases; J trimming: 5 bases; junction bases outside the gene matches: 3. This CDR3 spans 15 amino acids.